The 30 T cell receptor beta chains in this list originate from one sample, sequenced in a study of monozygotic twins with inflammatory bowel disease. TCRdb reanalyzed the 5' RACE reads, giving one entry per CDR3 protein sequence and no DNA. The listing contains some 300,000 distinct CDR3 sequences. The sample comprised blood. The receptor source for this set is a human donor with ulcerative colitis or Crohn's disease, or a healthy co-twin of an affected twin (not recorded which).

This chain links TRBV9 with TRBJ2-7; there is no DNA to check the TCRdb D call of TRBD1. Germline assignment: CDR1 SGDLS and CDR2 YYNGEE. This CDR3 spans 13 amino acids. The CDR3 here is CASSKRDGYEQYF.

The chain employs TRBV5-1 and TRBJ2-3; without DNA, the TCRdb call of TRBD2 cannot be checked. Per the germline V gene, CDR1 is SGHRS and CDR2 is YFSETQ. There are 16 residues in the CDR3. This CDR3 reads CASSLTGGGATDTQYF. Full variable domain (outside the CDR3, taken from reference TRBV5-1 and TRBJ2-3): KAGVTQTPRYLIKTRGQQVTLSCSPISGHRSVSWYQQTPGQGLQFLFEYFSETQRNKGNFPGRFSGRQFSNSRSEMNVSTLELGDSALYLCASSLTGGGATDTQYFGPGTRLTVL.

The chain is built from TRBV20-1 and TRBJ2-3; the TCRdb call, TRBD2, lacks DNA for checking. In germline, CDR1 is DFQATT, CDR2 SNEGSKA (reference sequence). This CDR3 spans 16 amino acids. CDR3 residues: CSARGTNSGSADTQYF.

This chain links TRBV5-4 with TRBJ1-1. This CDR3 contains 16 residues. The germline CDR1 and CDR2 sequences are SGHNT and YYREEE (reference sequence). CDR3 protein: CASSLAYYSRNTEAFF.

CDR3 amino acids: CASSTRQGAIYEQYF. The chain employs TRBV19 and TRBJ2-7; TCRdb reports TRBD1, a call that lacks DNA to check it against. This CDR3 has 15 amino acids. Germline V lookup: CDR1 LNHDA, CDR2 SQIVND (reference sequence). The full variable domain, rest sourced from reference TRBV19 and TRBJ2-7, is DGGITQSPKYLFRKEGQNVTLSCEQNLNHDAMYWYRQDPGQGLRLIYYSQIVNDFQKGDIAEGYSVSREKKESFPLTVTSAQKNPTAFYLCASSTRQGAIYEQYFGPGTRLTVT.

The chain uses TRBV5-5 and TRBJ1-5; TCRdb reports TRBD1, a call that lacks DNA to check it against. Germline V gives CDR1 SGHKS, CDR2 YYEKEE (reference sequence). The CDR3 has 15 residues. The CDR3 sequence: CASSLEFVGTQPQHF.

The chain recombines TRBV20-1 with TRBJ2-3; absent DNA, TCRdb's TRBD2 call cannot be checked. This CDR3 has 14 amino acids. In germline, CDR1 is DFQATT, CDR2 SNEGSKA (reference sequence). CDR3 residues: CSAPGRSDTDTQYF.

The chain uses TRBV28 and TRBJ2-2; the TRBD1 assignment by TCRdb is unverifiable without DNA. The CDR3 consists of 13 residues. Germline V gives CDR1 MDHEN, CDR2 SYDVKM. The CDR3 protein is CASSRGPAGELFF.

The V gene is TRBV29-1, the J gene TRBJ1-2; absent DNA, TCRdb's TRBD1 call cannot be checked. Germline V lookup: CDR1 SQVTM, CDR2 ANQGSEA. The CDR3 sequence is 15 residues long. CDR3 region: CSVAGDGGRTYGYTF.

The chain uses TRBV19 and TRBJ1-5. Germline V gene sequence: CDR1 LNHDA, CDR2 SQIVND (reference sequence). This CDR3 spans 13 amino acids. The CDR3 protein is CASEDFSNQPQHF.

The J gene is TRBJ1-2, the V gene TRBV4-3. The CDR3 is made up of 15 amino acids. Germline loops: CDR1 LGHNA, CDR2 YSLEER. CDR3 region: CASSHQYPGPYGYTF.

This chain connects TRBV5-1 to TRBJ2-3. CDR1 is SGHRS, CDR2 YFSETQ, per germline. The CDR3 is made up of 16 amino acids. CDR3 loop: CASSLFVGANTDTQYF.

The CDR3 here is CASSQANNYGYTF. The chain uses TRBV14 and TRBJ1-2. In germline, CDR1 is SGHDN, CDR2 FVKESK. This CDR3 spans 13 amino acids.

V usage is TRBV4-2 and J usage is TRBJ1-1. This CDR3 comprises 13 residues. Germline V CDR1 and CDR2: LGHNA, YNFKEQ. Here the CDR3 reads CASTAGKRDPAFF.

The gene calls are TRBV9 and TRBJ1-1; lacking DNA, the TRBD1 call made by TCRdb goes unchecked. The CDR3 runs 17 residues. From germline, CDR1 is SGDLS and CDR2 YYNGEE. The CDR3 region is CASSVGPIQGTNTEAFF.

The chain couples TRBV7-2 to TRBJ2-2; TCRdb picks TRBD2, but there is no DNA to check that call. Germline assignment: CDR1 SGHTA and CDR2 FQGNSA. The CDR3 contains 13 residues. The CDR3 protein is CASRLTSPGELFF. Together with reference TRBV7-2 and TRBJ2-2, the CDR3 gives the full variable domain: GAGVSQSPSNKVTEKGKDVELRCDPISGHTALYWYRQSLGQGLEFLIYFQGNSAPDKSGLPSDRFSAERTGGSVSTLTIQRTQQEDSAVYLCASRLTSPGELFFGEGSRLTVL.

The V call is TRBV5-1, the J call TRBJ2-5; TCRdb picks TRBD1, but there is no DNA to check that call. Germline lookup yields CDR1 SGHRS and CDR2 YFSETQ. This CDR3 is built from 13 residues. CDR3 region: CASSSSGEKTQYF.

The V and J genes are TRBV6-1 and TRBJ2-7; TCRdb names TRBD2, which stays unverified in the absence of DNA. CDR1 is MNHNS, CDR2 SASEGT, per germline. CDR3 length: 16 amino acids. CDR3 region: CASSRRGSSGNYEQYF.

The chain joins TRBV20-1 to TRBJ2-3; the TCRdb call, TRBD1, lacks DNA for checking. CDR3 size: 16 residues. The germline CDR1 and CDR2 sequences are DFQATT and SNEGSKA (reference sequence). Here the CDR3 reads CSARDSSGKGRDTQYF.

J is TRBJ2-3 and V is TRBV5-4. There are 13 residues in the CDR3. From germline, CDR1 is SGHNT and CDR2 YYREEE (reference sequence). CDR3 sequence reads: CASSHSPTDTQYF.

The chain joins TRBV4-3 to TRBJ2-2; lacking DNA, the TRBD2 call made by TCRdb goes unchecked. The CDR3 contains 17 residues. In germline, CDR1 is LGHNA, CDR2 YSLEER. The CDR3 here is CASSQDPNSGITGELFF.

The chain employs TRBV29-1 and TRBJ1-1. This CDR3 comprises 14 residues. The germline gives CDR1 SQVTM, CDR2 ANQGSEA. The CDR3 region is CSVEIRNLNTEAFF.

J is TRBJ2-1 and V is TRBV7-2; TCRdb's assignment of TRBD2 cannot be checked, as there is no DNA. This CDR3 contains 14 residues. Per the germline V gene, CDR1 is SGHTA and CDR2 is FQGNSA. The CDR3 region is CASSFGGGYNEQFF.

The chain is built from TRBV7-2 and TRBJ2-7; TCRdb picks TRBD1, but there is no DNA to check that call. This CDR3 is built from 13 residues. Germline V lookup: CDR1 SGHTA, CDR2 FQGNSA. The CDR3 protein is CAMRQGVGYEQYF. Supplemented by reference TRBV7-2 and TRBJ2-7, the full variable domain reads GAGVSQSPSNKVTEKGKDVELRCDPISGHTALYWYRQSLGQGLEFLIYFQGNSAPDKSGLPSDRFSAERTGGSVSTLTIQRTQQEDSAVYLCAMRQGVGYEQYFGPGTRLTVT.

This chain connects TRBV6-5 to TRBJ2-3; the TCRdb D gene call, TRBD1, has no DNA to confirm it. The CDR3 spans 11 residues. Germline assignment: CDR1 MNHEY and CDR2 SVGAGI. CDR3 region: CASGRADTQYF.

The CDR3 region is CSVELVGGGKLFF. J is TRBJ1-4 and V is TRBV29-1; the D call from TCRdb, TRBD1, cannot be confirmed without DNA. Germline V gives CDR1 SQVTM, CDR2 ANQGSEA. The length of the CDR3 is 13 residues.

V gene TRBV5-6 combines with J gene TRBJ2-1; the TRBD2 assignment by TCRdb is unverifiable without DNA. Germline values: CDR1 SGHDT, CDR2 YYEEEE. The CDR3 covers 19 residues. The CDR3 is CASSWRLAGGSSSYNEQFF.

This rearrangement joins TRBV6-1 to TRBJ1-5; TCRdb lists TRBD1, though no DNA is available to test this call. There are 13 residues in the CDR3. The germline V gene encodes CDR1 MNHNS and CDR2 SASEGT. CDR3 amino acids: CASREDRPQPQHF.

CDR3 loop: CSSNLAGGTGELFF. The rearrangement links TRBV20-1 to TRBJ2-2; TCRdb names TRBD2, which stays unverified in the absence of DNA. Per germline, CDR1 DFQATT and CDR2 SNEGSKA (reference sequence). The length of the CDR3 is 14 residues.

The CDR3 is CATSEPEGGSEKTGELFF. V usage is TRBV24-1 and J usage is TRBJ2-2; the D call of TRBD2 rests on TCRdb alone, since no DNA is present to check it. CDR1 is KGHDR, CDR2 SFDVKD, per germline. The CDR3 loop spans 18 amino acids.